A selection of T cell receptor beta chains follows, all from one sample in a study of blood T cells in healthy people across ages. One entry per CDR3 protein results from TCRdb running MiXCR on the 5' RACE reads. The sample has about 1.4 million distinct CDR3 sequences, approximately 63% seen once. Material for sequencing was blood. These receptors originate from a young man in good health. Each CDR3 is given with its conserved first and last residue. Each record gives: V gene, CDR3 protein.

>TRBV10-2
CASSKVLQGYNEQYF
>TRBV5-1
CASSWSGMEGGEQFF
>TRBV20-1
CRAQGRGNYGYTF
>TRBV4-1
CASSQVALAGPIEQFF
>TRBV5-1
CASSPGVVLMNEQFF
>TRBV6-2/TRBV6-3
CASTPTSLNYNEQFF
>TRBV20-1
CSARDDGGTSGAYEQYF
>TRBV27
CASSVEEGWPDTQYF
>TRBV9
CASSASTGSQSPLHF
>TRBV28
CASSWVGGQNHEQFF
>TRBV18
CASSRRDEANVLTF
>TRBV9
CASSPRTSGFYEQYF
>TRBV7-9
CASSPAGIHGYTF
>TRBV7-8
CASSEGAGSIQYF
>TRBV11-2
CASSKVRGTRPSSEQFF
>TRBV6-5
CASSYGVGEQETQYF
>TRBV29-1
CSVEYQNRQETQYF
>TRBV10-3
CAISEMGRAGANVLTF
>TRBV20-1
CSAKGLAGAFEQYF
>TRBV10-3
CAISADPAGTQYF
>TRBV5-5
CASSPGLRVAEETQYF
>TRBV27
CASSLGIGGARYF
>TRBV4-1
CASSPSGSAEAFF
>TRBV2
CASRGSTGALDNSPLHF
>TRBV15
CATSSEGGETQFF
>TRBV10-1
CASSESEVTGPQETQYF
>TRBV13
CASSFRAVRQETQYF
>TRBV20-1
CSARKEKITYEQYF
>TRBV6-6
CASSYSSGGAVDTQYF
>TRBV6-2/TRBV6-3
CAARTSGTSYEQYF
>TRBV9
CASSGGLAGVEQFF
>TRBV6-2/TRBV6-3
CASSHEYSGANVLTF
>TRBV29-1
CSVGYRANYGYTF
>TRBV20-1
CSASSPLHF
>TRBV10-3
CAIAGTRFYEQYF
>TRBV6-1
CASSEIGVPNYGYTF
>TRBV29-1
CSVERTGETDTQYF
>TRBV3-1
CASSAGTGDSYEQYF
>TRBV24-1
CATSDRGTRQYF
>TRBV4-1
CASSPLDRFTTKNIQYF
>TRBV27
CASSPGQGLVYGYTF
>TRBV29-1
CSVESPRVDEQYF
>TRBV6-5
CASKPGQGKETQYF
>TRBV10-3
CATQRDYTQETQYF
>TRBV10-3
CAISGGGRAQETQYF
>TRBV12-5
CASGLVPGTGYEQYF
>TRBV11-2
CASSLDTGRGQPQHF
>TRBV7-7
CASSKGGQGSETQYF
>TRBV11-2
CASSLAPRDSYSSGANVLTF